The 14 T cell receptor beta chains given below trace back to one sample, sequenced in a study of radiotherapy plus CTLA-4 blockade in lung cancer. Sequencing was performed with immunoSEQ multiplex PCR; in TCRdb, only in-frame clones are kept and a portion is missing. Found here are 30,000 to 40,000 clones, over 60% of them singletons; the top ten hold 4.7%. The sequencing used peripheral blood, collected from a patient treated with radiotherapy plus ipilimumab. All receptors come from a human donor with non-small cell lung cancer whose response to radiotherapy plus ipilimumab could not be evaluated.

The chain recombines TRBV6-6 with TRBJ2-1; D might be TRBD2 (6 bases). Per germline, CDR1 MNHNY and CDR2 SVGAGI (reference sequence). This CDR3 comprises 15 residues. Between the trimmed V and J ends, which lost 5 bases and 9 bases, there was a span of 20 bases. DNA of the CDR3: TGTGCCAGCAGTACACCAGGGTTTCTCGGGGGTGAGCAGTTCTTC. Its protein product is CASSTPGFLGGEQFF.

The chain couples TRBV6-4 to TRBJ2-3; TRBD2 agrees at 10 bases. The junction had 6 bases not matched to a gene; V was cut back by 5 bases and J by 4 bases. In germline, CDR1 is MRHNA, CDR2 SNTAGT. The CDR3 covers 15 residues. The CDR3 nucleotides read TGTGCCAGCAGTTCAATAGCGGGAGGCGCAGATACGCAGTATTTT. It translates to CASSSIAGGADTQYF.

The V and J genes are TRBV28 and TRBJ2-7, with TRBD1 identical over 8 bases. V dropped 7 bases and J dropped 5; count of bases not matched to a gene: 10. CDR3 length: 14 residues. Germline V CDR1 and CDR2: MDHEN, SYDVKM. The CDR3 DNA is TGTGCCAGCACCTCCGGGACAGGAAGAGACGAGCAGTACTTC. Protein sequence: CASTSGTGRDEQYF.

V gene TRBV18 combines with J gene TRBJ2-1, with TRBD1 matching over 9 bases. Germline values: CDR1 KGHSH, CDR2 LQKENI. This CDR3 is built from 17 residues. Trimming at V came to 3 bases and at J to 7 bases, leaving 13 bases not matched to a gene. In DNA form, the CDR3 reads TGTGCCAGCTCACCTCGGATACAGGGGGCGCTTAAGAATGAGCAGTTCTTC. Protein sequence: CASSPRIQGALKNEQFF.

The chain is built from TRBV30 and TRBJ2-7; 14 positions agree with TRBD2. In germline, CDR1 is GTSNPN, CDR2 SVGIG (reference sequence). V lost 6 bases to trimming and J lost 4 bases; unmatched junction nucleotides: 5. CDR3 length: 14 residues. The CDR3 protein is CACRLAGGRYEQYF. The CDR3 DNA is TGTGCCTGCCGACTAGCGGGAGGGCGGTACGAGCAGTACTTC.

The rearrangement links TRBV28 to TRBJ1-6, with 10 nucleotides matching TRBD1. The V segment lost 5 bases and the J segment 9 bases; nucleotides outside the gene matches: 7. Germline-derived CDR1 and CDR2 are MDHEN and SYDVKM. The CDR3 extends over 15 amino acids. The CDR3 DNA is TGTGCCAGCAGTCATCCGACAGGGGGCTCTTCACCCCTCCACTTT. Encoded protein: CASSHPTGGSSPLHF.

The V and J genes are TRBV28 and TRBJ2-5; 7 bases fit TRBD1. The V segment lost 3 bases and the J segment 9 bases; nucleotides outside the gene matches: 7. Per germline, CDR1 MDHEN and CDR2 SYDVKM. CDR3 length equals 13 residues. As DNA, the CDR3 is TGTGCCAGCAGTTTCAGGGGGTTCGGGTCCCAGTACTTC. It is translated as CASSFRGFGSQYF.

This clone was seen a single time. The chain couples TRBV12-5 to TRBJ1-5; D not certain. The CDR3 is 18 residues long. Germline CDR1 and CDR2: LGHNT and FRNRAP. Trimming took off 0 bases at V and 0 bases at J, with 15 bases between the two ends. CDR3 nucleotides: TGTGCTAGTGGTTTGGTTCCCCCCACAGAGAATAGCAATCAGCCCCAGCATTTT. It translates to CASGLVPPTENSNQPQHF.

V is TRBV18 and J is TRBJ1-5; 7 nucleotides line up with TRBD1. V was clipped by 6 bases and J by 5 bases; unmatched bases: 7. Per germline, CDR1 KGHSH and CDR2 LQKENI. The CDR3 runs to 14 residues. The CDR3 nucleotides read TGTGCCAGCTCCCCGAGTCAGGGGGATCAGCCCCAGCATTTT. Its translation is CASSPSQGDQPQHF.

This sequence joins TRBV2 and TRBJ2-5; D perhaps matches TRBD2 (5 bases). Trimming shortened V by 5 bases and J by 3 bases, and 16 bases separated the two germline ends. This CDR3 is 15 amino acids long. From germline, CDR1 is SNHLY and CDR2 FYNNEI. The CDR3: CASSSQGGSEETQYF. As DNA, the CDR3 is TGTGCCAGCAGTAGTCAAGGCGGGTCAGAAGAGACCCAGTACTTC.

J is TRBJ2-5 and V is TRBV27, with 9 bases that match TRBD1. Germline V lookup: CDR1 MNHEY, CDR2 SMNVEV (reference sequence). V dropped 2 bases and J dropped 5; count of bases not matched to a gene: 9. There are 16 residues in the CDR3. The CDR3 region is CASSLGTGWMGETQYF. For the CDR3, the DNA is TGTGCCAGCAGTTTAGGGACAGGGTGGATGGGGGAGACCCAGTACTTC.

The J gene is TRBJ2-5, the V gene TRBV5-6; weak D call: TRBD2 (5 bases). The DNA matches TRBJ2-7 better at its end, which makes the J call doubtful. CDR3 length: 13 amino acids. From germline, CDR1 is SGHDT and CDR2 YYEEEE. CDR3 amino acids: CASSLGLAGEQYF. As DNA, the CDR3 is TGTGCCAGCAGCTTGGGGCTAGCAGGCGAGCAGTACTTC.

This clone was counted between two and nine times. V and J are TRBV5-5 and TRBJ1-1; 8 bases map to TRBD1. The CDR3 is 16 amino acids. V lost 4 bases and J lost 0; bases outside the gene matches: 8. In germline, CDR1 is SGHKS, CDR2 YYEKEE (reference sequence). CDR3 nucleotide sequence: TGTGCCAGCAGCCGAGGATCGACAGGGGTGAACACTGAAGCTTTCTTT. This encodes CASSRGSTGVNTEAFF.

This chain joins TRBV6-1 and TRBJ2-3; 11 bases fit TRBD2. V lost 10 bases and J lost 4; bases outside the gene matches: 10. The germline V gene has CDR1 MNHNS and CDR2 SASEGT. The CDR3 spans 15 residues. CDR3 nucleotide sequence: TGTGCCATCTCTACCGGACTAGCGGGCGCAGATACGCAGTATTTT. This encodes CAISTGLAGADTQYF.